The clone carrying this TCR beta chain was observed a few times. The protocol was immunoSEQ multiplex PCR, while the TCRdb copy is restricted to in-frame clones and leaves out a portion. The table includes over 75,000 clones, roughly 78% detected once. This sample is drawn from a study of control samples from healthy donors and cancer patients. The CDR3 runs 14 residues. V was shortened by 5 bases and J by 4 bases, with 12 bases between the two germline ends. CDR1 is SEHNR and CDR2 is FQNEAQ in the germline V gene (reference sequence). The chain is built from TRBV7-9 and TRBJ1-5; D is unresolved. This TCR was sampled from a man aged 60-69 years in good health. Sequenced input: blood. The DNA of the CDR3 is TGTGCCAGCAGCCAATCAGAAGGTAATCAGCCCCAGCATTTT. This sequence encodes CASSQSEGNQPQHF.